This TCR beta chain appears in the sequencing data of a study of control samples from healthy donors and cancer patients (dated by TCRdb to the early 2020s). The germline V gene gives CDR1 as MGHRA and CDR2 as YSYEKL. V is pruned by 6 bases and J by 0 bases, leaving 6 bases of the junction without a gene match. The CDR3 runs 16 amino acids, cysteine and phenylalanine included. Only the CDR3 portion is preserved as DNA: 48 bases, with reading frame beginning at the first base. Worth noting for this clone: Its antigen remains unidentified.

The library was made by the immunoSEQ multiplex PCR assay. The clones in this table, taken by TCRdb from immuneACCESS, are in-frame only. Not every clone is retained; where verified, under half of the shortfall comes from an unresolved V gene, and the cause of the rest is unknown. The data table for this sample lists approximately 190,000 clones. The ten largest clonotypes hold about 2.2% of the sample. The source material was blood. This sequence originates from a woman in her twenties or thirties in good health. The chain is made from TRBV4-1 and TRBJ2-1; TRBD2 matches 9 bases in the middle. The encoded CDR3 is CASRPLAGSSYNEQFF. The sequenced DNA: TGCGCCAGCAGACCCCTAGCGGGGAGCTCCTACAATGAGCAGTTCTTC.